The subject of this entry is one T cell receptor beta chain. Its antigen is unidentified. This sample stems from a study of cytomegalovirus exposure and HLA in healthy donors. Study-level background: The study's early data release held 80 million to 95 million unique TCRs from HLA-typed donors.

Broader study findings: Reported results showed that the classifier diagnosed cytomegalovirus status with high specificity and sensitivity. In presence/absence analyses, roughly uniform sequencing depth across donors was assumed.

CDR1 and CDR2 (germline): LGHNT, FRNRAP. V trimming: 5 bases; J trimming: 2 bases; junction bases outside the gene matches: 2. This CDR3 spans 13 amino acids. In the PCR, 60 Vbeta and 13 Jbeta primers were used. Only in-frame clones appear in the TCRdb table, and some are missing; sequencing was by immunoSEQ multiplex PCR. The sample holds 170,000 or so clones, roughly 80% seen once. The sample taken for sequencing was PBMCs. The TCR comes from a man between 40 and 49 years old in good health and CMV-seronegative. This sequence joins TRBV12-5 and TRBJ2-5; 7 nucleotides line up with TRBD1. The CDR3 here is CASGPRGQETQYF. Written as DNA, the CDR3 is TGTGCTAGTGGTCCCAGGGGGCAAGAGACCCAGTACTTC.